The 19 T cell receptor beta chains given below trace back to one sample, sequenced in a study of shared clonotypes between healthy human individuals. Naive CD8 isolation took CD45RO-negative cells positively selected for CCR7 and excluded terminally differentiated effector memory CD45RA+ cells. The table came from immunoSEQ multiplex PCR; TCRdb's copy has only in-frame clones and leaves some out. The sample consists of some 800,000 clones, 85% to 95% of them appearing once. Material: naive CD8+ T cells sorted from blood. The receptors come from a man younger than 45 in good health.

V gene TRBV27 combines with J gene TRBJ2-2; 14 bases are a match to TRBD2. The CDR3 is 16 amino acids. Trimming removed 5 bases from V and 7 bases from J; junction bases left unmatched: 6. From germline, CDR1 is MNHEY and CDR2 SMNVEV (reference sequence). The CDR3 bases are TGTGCCAGCAGTCCCCTCGGACTAGCGGGGGGCGGGGAGCTGTTTTTT. Translated, it gives CASSPLGLAGGGELFF.

The chain recombines TRBV27 with TRBJ2-1; the D gene is possibly TRBD2 (5 bases). Germline V CDR1 and CDR2: MNHEY, SMNVEV (reference sequence). The CDR3 spans 16 residues. Between the trimmed V and J ends, which lost 3 bases and 6 bases, there was a span of 18 bases. CDR3 protein: CASSFQGLYSSNEQFF. The CDR3 nucleotides read TGTGCCAGCAGTTTTCAAGGACTCTATTCTTCCAATGAGCAGTTCTTC.

The chain is built from TRBV9 and TRBJ2-1, with TRBD2 identical over 16 bases. Unmatched junction bases numbered 15, after V lost 4 bases and J lost 5 bases. The CDR3 totals 20 residues. Germline lookup yields CDR1 SGDLS and CDR2 YYNGEE. The CDR3 protein is CASSHRRGLAGGEGDNEQFF. The DNA for the CDR3 is TGTGCCAGCAGCCATAGGAGGGGACTAGCGGGAGGGGAGGGGGACAATGAGCAGTTCTTC.

The chain couples TRBV4-1 to TRBJ1-1; maybe TRBD1 (5 bases). There are 15 residues in the CDR3. With 1 base removed from V and 0 bases from J, the gap between germline ends came to 9 bases. Looked up from germline, CDR1 is MGHRA and CDR2 is YSYEKL. In DNA form, the CDR3 reads TGCGCCAGCAGCCAAGGGGCAGGGATGAACACTGAAGCTTTCTTT. Amino acids: CASSQGAGMNTEAFF.

The chain employs TRBV7-9 and TRBJ1-4; no clear D. There are 15 residues in the CDR3. Per germline, CDR1 SEHNR and CDR2 FQNEAQ (reference sequence). V was cut by 4 bases and J by 3 bases, with 12 bases left in between. CDR3 nucleotides: TGTGCCAGCAGCTCGAGCGGGTCCCCTAATGAAAAACTGTTTTTT. Encoded protein: CASSSSGSPNEKLFF.

In nucleotides, the CDR3 is TGTGCCAGCAGCATTACAGGGTTAGGCCAGCCCCAGCATTTT. Its translation: CASSITGLGQPQHF. The chain uses TRBV7-2 and TRBJ1-5, with D possibly TRBD1 on 6 matching bases. Looked up from germline, CDR1 is SGHTA and CDR2 is FQGNSA. The CDR3 consists of 14 residues. V was clipped by 5 bases and J by 7 bases, with 15 bases between them.

The CDR3 bases are TGTGCCAGCAGTTACGGGTCTGGGGGGAACCACGAGCAGTACTTC. It specifies CASSYGSGGNHEQYF. The chain employs TRBV6-5 and TRBJ2-7, with D maybe TRBD2 (6 bases). The CDR3 extends over 15 amino acids. Germline CDR1 MNHEY, CDR2 SVGAGI. V lost 2 bases and J 5 bases, leaving 16 bases between the germline ends.

This chain uses TRBV19 with TRBJ2-1; possible D gene TRBD2, 5 bases. There are 17 residues in the CDR3. CDR1 and CDR2 (germline): LNHDA, SQIVND (reference sequence). V was shortened by 4 bases and J by 0 bases, with 16 bases between the two germline ends. CDR3 protein: CASSTTSGADSYNEQFF. The CDR3, as DNA: TGTGCCAGTAGTACTACCTCAGGAGCGGACTCCTACAATGAGCAGTTCTTC. The full variable domain, with the rest looked up from reference TRBV19 and TRBJ2-1, is DGGITQSPKYLFRKEGQNVTLSCEQNLNHDAMYWYRQDPGQGLRLIYYSQIVNDFQKGDIAEGYSVSREKKESFPLTVTSAQKNPTAFYLCASSTTSGADSYNEQFFGPGTRLTVL.

V gene TRBV4-3 combines with J gene TRBJ2-7; tentative D call: TRBD1 (5 bases). This CDR3 spans 12 amino acids. The V end was cut by 0 bases, the J end by 8 bases, with 8 bases between. Germline CDR1 and CDR2: LGHNA and YSLEER. DNA for the CDR3: TGCGCCAGCAGCCAAGATTTGGACAAGCAGTACTTC. Its translation is CASSQDLDKQYF.

This chain joins TRBV5-1 and TRBJ1-1, with no clear D. CDR3 length: 15 amino acids. Germline V gives CDR1 SGHRS, CDR2 YFSETQ. With 2 bases removed from V and 7 bases from J, the gap between germline ends came to 18 bases. The CDR3 region is CASSLYRNPNDEAFF. The CDR3 nucleotides are TGCGCCAGCAGCTTATACCGGAACCCGAACGATGAAGCTTTCTTT.

This clone was counted a single time. This chain connects TRBV15 to TRBJ2-6, with 7 positions matching TRBD1. Germline CDR1 reads LNHNV; CDR2 reads YYDKDF (reference sequence). With 3 bases clipped from V and 0 bases from J, the junction kept 8 bases outside the gene matches. The CDR3 has 18 amino acids. CDR3 loop: CATSSLDRMPSGANVLTF. The CDR3 DNA follows: TGTGCCACCAGCAGTTTGGACAGGATGCCCTCTGGGGCCAACGTCCTGACTTTC.

This chain uses TRBV10-1 with TRBJ2-7; the D is unclear. Germline V gene lookup returns CDR1 WNHNN and CDR2 SYGVQD (reference sequence). This CDR3 is built from 13 residues. Deletions cut 4 bases from V and 1 base from J, with 8 bases between. The CDR3 DNA is TGCGCCAGCAGTGGTGACCTTTCCTACGAGCAGTACTTC. This sequence encodes CASSGDLSYEQYF.

The rearrangement joins TRBV19 to TRBJ1-5; D is undetermined. Germline V gene data show CDR1 as LNHDA and CDR2 as SQIVND (reference sequence). The CDR3 has 15 residues. The V and J ends lost 11 bases and 0 bases respectively, with 17 bases between them. CDR3 amino acids: CASRDQSLSNQPQHF. The CDR3 coding sequence is TGTGCCTCCAGAGACCAGAGCCTTAGCAATCAGCCCCAGCATTTT.

The count of this clone is one. V is TRBV5-1 and J is TRBJ2-7; TRBD1 matches at 7 bases. The V gene's germline CDR1 is SGHRS and CDR2 YFSETQ. The CDR3 covers 13 residues. Trimming at V came to 5 bases and at J to 4 bases, leaving 6 bases not matched to a gene. CDR3 DNA: TGCGCCAGCAGAGGGACAGAGACGTACGAGCAGTACTTC. Translating it yields CASRGTETYEQYF.

The chain has TRBV19 and TRBJ2-7; tentative D call: TRBD2 (6 bases). This CDR3 has 15 amino acids. Germline V gene lookup returns CDR1 LNHDA and CDR2 SQIVND (reference sequence). V dropped 6 bases and J dropped 0 bases, with 15 bases sitting between them. The CDR3 loop is CASSPGGSSSYEQYF. DNA of the CDR3: TGTGCCAGTAGCCCTGGGGGGTCCAGCTCCTACGAGCAGTACTTC.

This chain links TRBV20-1 with TRBJ2-1, with D unclear. Per the germline V gene, CDR1 is DFQATT and CDR2 is SNEGSKA (reference sequence). The CDR3 runs to 10 residues. The ends were cut back, 4 bases at V and 6 bases at J, with 4 bases in the middle. The CDR3 DNA reads as TGCAGTGCTAACCGCAATGAGCAGTTCTTC. Translated, it gives CSANRNEQFF.

This clone was recorded a few times. The chain combines TRBV9 with TRBJ2-1; D is ambiguous. V shed 1 base and J shed 8 bases, with 10 bases lying between them. Germline V gives CDR1 SGDLS, CDR2 YYNGEE. The CDR3 extends over 13 amino acids. The CDR3 sequence: CASSVLIRDEQFF. Here the CDR3 DNA reads TGTGCCAGCAGCGTATTGATTCGGGATGAGCAGTTCTTC.

The chain carries TRBV11-2 and TRBJ2-5; D gene ambiguous. This CDR3 region has 15 residues. Germline V gene lookup returns CDR1 SGHAT and CDR2 FQNNGV. Trimming shortened V by 0 bases and J by 4 bases, and 12 bases separated the two germline ends. The CDR3 DNA follows: TGTGCCAGCAGCTTAGATTCCAATCCGGGAGAGACCCAGTACTTC. Translated, it gives CASSLDSNPGETQYF.

This chain's CDR3 is CASSHQNTGELFF. The CDR3 DNA follows: TGCGCCAGCAGCCACCAAAACACCGGGGAGCTGTTTTTT. The V call is TRBV4-3, the J call TRBJ2-2; D gene uncertain. V was trimmed by 3 bases and J by 2 bases, leaving 4 bases between them. The CDR3 covers 13 residues. The germline CDR1 and CDR2 sequences are LGHNA and YSLEER.